The rows below give T cell receptor beta chains drawn from one sample of a study of cytomegalovirus exposure and HLA in healthy donors. Libraries were prepared by immunoSEQ multiplex PCR; TCRdb keeps only in-frame clonotypes and omits some of them. The repertoire consists of tens of thousands of clones, with 60% to 85% occurring once and the leading ten covering more than 4.5%. Source material: PBMCs. The receptor source for this set is a male donor in good health and CMV-seropositive. Both conserved end residues are part of each CDR3. A D gene is named only where the DNA matches it firmly. Where a row states a size, it is once, few, many or the class of an expanded clone; other rows omit it.

j_call,clone_size,v_call,d_call,cdr3_aa,cdr3_nt
TRBJ1-1,once,TRBV19,TRBD1,CASNGQGNTEAFF,TGTGCCAGTAACGGACAGGGGAACACTGAAGCTTTCTTT
TRBJ2-7,NA,TRBV4-2,TRBD1,CASSQEYGQDSYEQYF,TGTGCCAGCAGCCAAGAGTACGGACAGGACTCCTACGAGCAGTACTTC
TRBJ1-1,NA,TRBV20-1,TRBD1,CSATGQASFF,TGCAGTGCTACAGGACAGGCGTCTTTCTTT
TRBJ1-1,NA,TRBV6-1,NA,CASSGTGQRAFF,TGTGCCAGCAGTGGCACAGGGCAACGAGCTTTCTTT
TRBJ1-5,NA,TRBV6-5,TRBD1,CASSYLGQGQQPQHF,TGTGCCAGCAGTTACCTGGGACAGGGGCAACAGCCCCAGCATTTT
TRBJ1-2,NA,TRBV28,NA,CASSLYREGNGYTF,TGTGCCAGCAGTTTATACAGGGAGGGCAATGGCTACACCTTC
TRBJ2-3,NA,TRBV7-2,NA,CASSYLRGTRGTDTQYF,TGTGCCAGCAGCTACCTTAGGGGGACGAGGGGCACAGATACGCAGTATTTT
TRBJ1-2,once,TRBV11-2,TRBD1,CASSLGDRGYDGYTF,TGTGCCAGCAGCTTAGGGGACAGGGGGTACGATGGCTACACCTTC
TRBJ2-3,NA,TRBV6-4,TRBD2,CASSAGGATDTQYF,TGTGCCAGCAGTGCCGGGGGGGCCACAGATACGCAGTATTTT
TRBJ2-2,NA,TRBV4-3,NA,CASSQELSGAGGELFF,TGCGCCAGCAGCCAAGAGCTATCTGGGGCAGGCGGGGAGCTGTTTTTT
TRBJ2-3,NA,TRBV29-1,TRBD2,CSVPNRGGRTDTQYF,TGCAGCGTCCCCAACCGGGGGGGTAGGACAGATACGCAGTATTTT
TRBJ1-2,NA,TRBV9,NA,CASSYDRSLNYGYTF,TGTGCCAGCAGCTATGACAGGAGCTTAAACTATGGCTACACCTTC
TRBJ1-5,NA,TRBV4-2,NA,CASSPSGTGEYSNQPQHF,TGTGCCAGCAGCCCCTCCGGGACGGGAGAGTATAGCAATCAGCCCCAGCATTTT
TRBJ1-2,NA,TRBV7-9,TRBD1,CASSPRTGDYHGYTF,TGTGCCAGCAGCCCCCGGACAGGGGACTATCATGGCTACACCTTC
TRBJ2-3,NA,TRBV7-3,TRBD2,CASSWSGGLSDTQYF,TGTGCCAGCAGCTGGTCGGGGGGGCTTAGTGATACGCAGTATTTT
TRBJ2-7,once,TRBV6-5,NA,CASSNRWSSYEQYF,TGTGCCAGCTCTAACAGGTGGAGCTCCTACGAGCAGTACTTC
TRBJ2-3,once,TRBV9,TRBD1,CASSATLRDRGQDTQYF,TGTGCCAGCAGCGCCACCCTCCGGGACAGGGGGCAGGATACGCAGTATTTT
TRBJ2-7,NA,TRBV6-5,TRBD2,CASSYSASGRYEQYF,TGTGCCAGCAGTTACTCGGCTAGCGGGCGATACGAGCAGTACTTC
TRBJ1-1,NA,TRBV27,NA,CARPGSEGTEAFF,TGTGCCAGGCCTGGATCAGAGGGTACTGAAGCTTTCTTT
TRBJ1-2,NA,TRBV27,NA,CASSLIGGIGYGYTF,TGTGCCAGCAGTTTAATCGGGGGGATCGGCTATGGCTACACCTTC
TRBJ2-2,NA,TRBV30,NA,CAWDGFNTGELFF,TGTGCCTGGGACGGGTTTAACACCGGGGAGCTGTTTTTT
TRBJ2-1,NA,TRBV2,TRBD2,CASDQAGGGNEQFF,TGTGCCAGCGATCAAGCGGGGGGGGGTAATGAGCAGTTCTTC
TRBJ2-5,NA,TRBV7-9,NA,CASSLKSQETQYF,TGTGCCAGCAGCTTAAAGAGTCAAGAGACCCAGTACTTC
TRBJ1-2,NA,TRBV6-1,NA,CASSEGESYGYTF,TGTGCCAGCAGTGAAGGAGAGAGCTATGGCTACACCTTC
TRBJ2-5,few,TRBV19,NA,CASSIGDKQETQYF,TGTGCCAGTAGTATAGGGGACAAGCAAGAGACCCAGTACTTC
TRBJ2-1,few,TRBV4-1,TRBD2,CASSQERGGPYNEQFF,TGCGCCAGCAGCCAGGAACGGGGGGGGCCCTACAATGAGCAGTTCTTC
TRBJ2-7,NA,TRBV5-3,NA,CARSLGVRDEQYF,TGTGCCAGAAGCTTGGGGGTGAGGGACGAGCAGTACTTC
TRBJ1-1,NA,TRBV6-5,TRBD1,CASRDRGVKTEAFF,TGTGCCAGCAGAGACAGGGGAGTGAAGACTGAAGCTTTCTTT
TRBJ2-7,NA,TRBV5-1,NA,CASSLIIGTYEQYF,TGCGCCAGCAGCTTGATTATCGGGACCTACGAGCAGTACTTC
TRBJ1-3,NA,TRBV21-1,NA,CASSKPLYVDRDGNTIYF,TGTGCCAGCAGCAAACCGCTGTATGTGGACAGGGATGGAAACACCATATATTTT
TRBJ2-3,NA,TRBV10-3,NA,CASNPGLPTDTQYF,TGTGCCAGTAACCCGGGACTGCCCACAGATACGCAGTATTTT
TRBJ1-3,NA,TRBV6-1,NA,CASSEVEGPRNTIYF,TGTGCCAGCAGTGAAGTGGAGGGGCCAAGAAACACCATATATTTT
TRBJ1-1,many,TRBV27,NA,CASSFTEATEAFF,TGTGCCAGCAGTTTCACGGAGGCCACTGAAGCTTTCTTT
TRBJ1-2,NA,TRBV5-1,TRBD1,CASSRTGVGGYTF,TGCGCCAGCAGCCGGACAGGGGTTGGTGGCTACACCTTC
TRBJ1-1,NA,TRBV19,NA,CASSMRENTEAFF,TGTGCCAGTAGTATGCGGGAGAACACTGAAGCTTTCTTT
TRBJ1-1,NA,TRBV7-9,NA,CASSLVTTGISEAFF,TGTGCCAGCAGCTTAGTCACCACAGGGATTTCTGAAGCTTTCTTT
TRBJ2-3,few,TRBV7-9,NA,CASSPIVGVSDTQYF,TGTGCCAGCAGCCCGATAGTCGGGGTTTCTGATACGCAGTATTTT
TRBJ2-7,few,TRBV5-5,NA,CASSLALGEQYF,TGTGCCAGCAGCTTGGCCCTCGGGGAGCAGTACTTC
TRBJ2-2,few,TRBV29-1,TRBD2,CSVEHSLAGAGGELFF,TGCAGCGTTGAACACTCACTAGCGGGGGCCGGGGGGGAGCTGTTTTTT
TRBJ2-7,few,TRBV5-8,TRBD1,CASSLRTGDEQYF,TGTGCCAGCAGCTTGCGGACAGGGGACGAGCAGTACTTC
TRBJ2-3,NA,TRBV7-2,TRBD2,CASSLKTSGGQSTDTQYF,TGTGCCAGCAGCTTAAAGACTAGCGGGGGCCAGAGCACAGATACGCAGTATTTT
TRBJ1-1,many,TRBV5-5,NA,CASTTSTQGTEAFF,TGTGCCAGCACCACATCGACTCAGGGGACTGAAGCTTTCTTT